This T cell receptor beta chain was captured by sequencing in a study of regulatory T cells in long-lasting Graves disease. Arm-PCR of CDR3 regions with iRepertoire HTBI primers generated TCR beta libraries. TCRdb redid the calling of the multiplex PCR reads with MiXCR, one entry per CDR3 protein. Here the sample spans a few hundred thousand distinct CDR3 sequences, 15% to 20% being singletons. V dropped 0 bases and J dropped 9 bases, with 10 bases sitting between them. The CDR3 consists of 14 residues. CDR1 is SGHRS and CDR2 is YFSETQ in the germline V gene. Time point described: newly diagnosed GD, antithyroid drugs for less than 3 months. TCR sequences were obtained from RNA taken from PBMCs. This clonotype was seen repeatedly, ten times or more. The sample was also reused in another study, on T cells in Graves' hyperthyroidism and ophthalmopathy.

This sequence originates from a woman in her twenties or thirties with Graves disease. The sequenced sample was peripheral blood mononuclear cells (PBMCs), obtained at new diagnosis, from a patient treated with antithyroid drugs. This chain joins TRBV5-1 and TRBJ1-6; maybe TRBD1 (5 bases). CDR3 sequence: CASSLDRLISPLHF. In DNA form, the CDR3 reads TGCGCCAGCAGCTTGGACAGGTTGATTTCACCCCTCCACTTT.